The 2 T cell receptor beta chains presented below share a single source sample, sequenced in a study of blood T cells in healthy people across ages. Sample-barcoded 5' priming and a J-beta primer mix drove a second PCR of roughly 7 to 11 cycles. TCRdb redid the calling of the 5' RACE reads with MiXCR, one entry per CDR3 protein. Counted here are approximately 1.5 million distinct CDR3 sequences, about 31% occurring once; the ten biggest clones make up approximately 10%. The sequenced sample was blood. The receptor source for this set is a woman between 25 and 40 years old in good health.

In regard to this clonotype: A much larger clone is a single base away; this may be a read error. The chain uses TRBV29-1 and TRBJ2-5, with D tentatively TRBD2 (5 bases). The J call may be faulty, since TRBJ2-7 better matches the DNA end. Looked up from germline, CDR1 is SQVTM and CDR2 is ANQGSEA. The CDR3 runs to 11 residues. DNA for the CDR3: TGCGGCGCCGGCGAGGGCTACGAGCAGTACTTC. Amino acids: CGAGEGYEQYF.

This clonotype appeared a few times. The rearrangement uses TRBV4-1 and TRBJ2-2; 12 bases are shared with TRBD2. The germline V gene encodes CDR1 MGHRA and CDR2 YSYEKL. The trim removed 4 bases at V and 6 bases at J, leaving 18 bases unmatched. The CDR3 is made up of 20 amino acids. The CDR3 DNA reads as TGCGCCAGCAGCCCACTAGGGTGGACTAGCGGGACTAACGCCCCCGGGGAGCTGTTTTTT. Translated: CASSPLGWTSGTNAPGELFF.